A single TCR beta chain is shown here with its context. The record originates from a study of cytomegalovirus exposure and HLA in healthy donors. V was cut by 0 bases and J by 6 bases, with 13 bases left in between. The CDR3 consists of 14 residues. CDR1 and CDR2 (germline): SGHRS, YFSETQ. The PCR was carried out with 60 Vbeta primers and 13 Jbeta primers. This table comes from immunoSEQ multiplex PCR, and its TCRdb copy is limited to in-frame clones, with some not included. The top ten clones hold roughly 3% of a sample with under 250,000 clones, around 77% of them seen once. Sequences were obtained from PBMCs. The J gene is TRBJ2-7, the V gene TRBV5-1; no clear D. The receptor was isolated from a woman under 40 in good health and CMV-seronegative. DNA for the CDR3: TGCGCCAGCAGCTTGGCAGCGTCCGACGGCGAGCAGTACTTC. Encoded protein: CASSLAASDGEQYF. Complete variable domain (other parts from reference TRBV5-1 and TRBJ2-7): KAGVTQTPRYLIKTRGQQVTLSCSPISGHRSVSWYQQTPGQGLQFLFEYFSETQRNKGNFPGRFSGRQFSNSRSEMNVSTLELGDSALYLCASSLAASDGEQYFGPGTRLTVT.